These 24 T cell receptor beta chains were all obtained from the same sample, sequenced in a study of cytomegalovirus exposure and HLA in healthy donors. PCR involved 60 Vbeta and 13 Jbeta primers. Some clones are missing from TCRdb's copy, which holds only in-frame ones; the method was immunoSEQ multiplex PCR. The table records tens of thousands of clones, around 80% of them present only once. Sequenced: PBMCs. Receptors were obtained from a man aged 40-49 years in good health and CMV-seronegative.

This clone was counted only a few times. This chain connects TRBV30 to TRBJ1-1; perhaps TRBD1 as D (5 bases). Germline assignment: CDR1 GTSNPN and CDR2 SVGIG (reference sequence). V gave up 4 bases and J gave up 3 bases, with 12 bases separating them. This CDR3 has 13 amino acids. CDR3 amino acids: CAWTGAGDTEAFF. Written as DNA, the CDR3 is TGTGCCTGGACTGGGGCGGGGGACACTGAAGCTTTCTTT.

This sequence joins TRBV27 and TRBJ2-6; 8 nucleotides match TRBD1. Trimming removed 6 bases from V and 0 bases from J; junction bases left unmatched: 4. Germline loops: CDR1 MNHEY, CDR2 SMNVEV (reference sequence). This CDR3 is built from 16 residues. CDR3 nucleotides: TGTGCCAGCAGAAGAACAGGGGGCTCTGGGGCCAACGTCCTGACTTTC. This encodes CASRRTGGSGANVLTF. Together with reference TRBV27 and TRBJ2-6, the CDR3 gives the full variable domain: EAQVTQNPRYLITVTGKKLTVTCSQNMNHEYMSWYRQDPGLGLRQIYYSMNVEVTDKGDVPEGYKVSRKEKRNFPLILESPSPNQTSLYFCASRRTGGSGANVLTFGAGSRLTVL.

This clone was picked up one time. The V and J genes are TRBV29-1 and TRBJ2-7; 9 positions agree with TRBD1. This CDR3 is 11 amino acids long. V shed 8 bases and J 7 bases; nucleotides not matched to a gene: 6. Germline CDR1 and CDR2: SQVTM and ANQGSEA. CDR3 nucleotide sequence: TGCAGCACCGGGACAGGGTGGGAGCAGTACTTC. Translation: CSTGTGWEQYF.

The rearrangement links TRBV5-5 to TRBJ2-5; 12 positions agree with TRBD2. J lost 2 bases, V lost 1 base, and 3 bases had no gene match. The CDR3 consists of 16 residues. Germline lookup yields CDR1 SGHKS and CDR2 YYEKEE (reference sequence). CDR3 residues: CASSLQLAGGQETQYF. CDR3 nucleotides: TGTGCCAGCAGCTTGCAACTAGCGGGGGGACAAGAGACCCAGTACTTC.

The rearrangement links TRBV19 to TRBJ2-5, with a tentative D call TRBD2 (5 bases). Trimming left V 6 bases short and J 5 bases short, with 7 bases between. The CDR3 has 11 amino acids. Germline CDR1 and CDR2: LNHDA and SQIVND (reference sequence). CDR3 sequence: CASSLAETQYF. CDR3 DNA: TGTGCCAGTAGCCTAGCCGAGACCCAGTACTTC.

In its sample, this clone was seen once. The chain joins TRBV13 to TRBJ1-1; D is undetermined. The germline CDR1 and CDR2 sequences are PRHDT and FYEKMQ (reference sequence). V lost 1 base, J lost 0 bases, and 9 bases lay in between. The CDR3 has 15 amino acids. The CDR3, as DNA: TGTGCCAGCAGCTTAGAACGGCGGCTGAACACTGAAGCTTTCTTT. Its protein is CASSLERRLNTEAFF.

V and J are TRBV6-1 and TRBJ1-1; the D is unclear. The CDR3 length is 13 residues. Germline CDR1 is MNHNS and CDR2 is SASEGT. V lost 5 bases, J lost 1 base, and 8 bases lay in between. As DNA, the CDR3 is TGTGCCAGCAGTAATACAGAGAACACTGAAGCTTTCTTT. Protein: CASSNTENTEAFF.

This clone qualifies as medium-sized. This chain connects TRBV5-6 to TRBJ1-3, with a weak D call TRBD1 (6 bases). There are 14 residues in the CDR3. Between the trimmed V and J ends, which lost 2 bases and 4 bases, there was a span of 10 bases. Germline V gene data show CDR1 as SGHDT and CDR2 as YYEEEE. CDR3 sequence: CASSFAGAGNTIYF. The CDR3 nucleotides read TGTGCCAGCAGCTTTGCGGGGGCCGGAAACACCATATATTTT.

The CDR3 DNA is TGCGCCAGCAGCCAAGAAGTACTAGCGGGGGGGCCTGATGAGCAGTTCTTC. Encoded protein: CASSQEVLAGGPDEQFF. The V and J genes are TRBV4-1 and TRBJ2-1; 13 bases match TRBD2. The CDR3 contains 17 residues. The ends lost 0 bases at V and 8 bases at J; junction bases unmatched: 7. Germline CDR1 and CDR2: MGHRA and YSYEKL.

The V gene is TRBV5-4, the J gene TRBJ1-1; 8 bases agree with TRBD1. V gave up 1 base and J gave up 4 bases; unmatched junction bases: 15. CDR1 SGHNT and CDR2 YYREEE come from the germline V gene (reference sequence). There are 18 residues in the CDR3. The CDR3 nucleotides are TGTGCCAGCAGCTTGCTCGCGGGGACAGGTTTCATGCCCACTGAAGCTTTCTTT. This codes for CASSLLAGTGFMPTEAFF. Full variable domain (missing parts from reference TRBV5-4 and TRBJ1-1): ETGVTQSPTHLIKTRGQQVTLRCSSQSGHNTVSWYQQALGQGPQFIFQYYREEENGRGNFPPRFSGLQFPNYSSELNVNALELDDSALYLCASSLLAGTGFMPTEAFFGQGTRLTVV.

The chain employs TRBV5-1 and TRBJ1-1; the match to TRBD1 covers 9 bases. Germline V gives CDR1 SGHRS, CDR2 YFSETQ. The CDR3 extends over 16 amino acids. Losses at the gene ends were 3 bases for V and 1 base for J; bases not matched to a gene: 7. The CDR3 DNA reads as TGCGCCAGCAGCTCATATGGGACAGGGAAGAACACTGAAGCTTTCTTT. Amino acid sequence: CASSSYGTGKNTEAFF.

This clone was detected a few times. The rearrangement joins TRBV5-1 to TRBJ2-1; no reliable D call. Per germline, CDR1 SGHRS and CDR2 YFSETQ. V was trimmed by 4 bases and J by 0 bases, leaving 11 bases between them. This CDR3 contains 15 residues. CDR3 amino acids: CASSRTVSSYNEQFF. The CDR3 region has the DNA TGCGCCAGCAGCCGAACGGTTAGCTCCTACAATGAGCAGTTCTTC.

The chain has TRBV4-1 and TRBJ2-7, with 10 bases fitting TRBD2. Germline CDR1 and CDR2: MGHRA and YSYEKL. With 5 bases clipped from V and 7 bases from J, the junction kept 11 bases outside the gene matches. CDR3 size: 15 residues. The CDR3 is CASSSSGGDKGEQYF. CDR3 sequence (DNA): TGCGCCAGCAGCTCGAGCGGGGGGGATAAAGGGGAGCAGTACTTC.

For this clone: One junction end does not reproduce the germline sequence, and a read error may be involved. The V gene is TRBV19, the J gene TRBJ1-5; D is unresolved. Looked up from germline, CDR1 is LNHDA and CDR2 is SQIVND (reference sequence). The CDR3 has 15 residues. The CDR3 protein is CASQPSRYSNQPQHF. CDR3 DNA sequence: TGCGCCAGTCAACCCTCGAGGTATAGCAATCAGCCCCAGCATTTT.

The chain employs TRBV29-1 and TRBJ1-5; 8 nucleotides agree with TRBD1. Germline V gives CDR1 SQVTM, CDR2 ANQGSEA. J lost 2 bases, V lost 1 base, and 7 bases had no gene match. This CDR3 is 16 amino acids long. The CDR3 here is CSVEAHRDRRNQPQHF. As DNA, the CDR3 is TGCAGCGTTGAAGCTCACCGGGACAGGCGCAATCAGCCCCAGCATTTT.

The V call is TRBV30, the J call TRBJ1-2; D perhaps matches TRBD1 (6 bases). CDR1 is GTSNPN, CDR2 SVGIG, per germline (reference sequence). The ends were cut back, 5 bases at V and 6 bases at J, with 19 bases in the middle. The CDR3 sequence is 14 residues long. The CDR3 region has the DNA TGTGCCTGGGGTTTGATTGGGCCAGGGGATGGCTACACCTTC. It is translated as CAWGLIGPGDGYTF.

This clone was observed a few times. The CDR3 bases are TGTGCCAGCAGCGTAGCCGGGACCGGGGAGCTGTTTTTT. This sequence encodes CASSVAGTGELFF. V and J are TRBV9 and TRBJ2-2; D is unresolved. The V gene lost 0 bases and the J gene lost 5 bases, with 5 bases spanning the gap. This CDR3 is 13 amino acids long. From germline, CDR1 is SGDLS and CDR2 YYNGEE.

The V and J genes are TRBV5-6 and TRBJ2-7; D not resolved. The length of the CDR3 is 13 residues. CDR1 and CDR2 from the germline V gene are SGHDT and YYEEEE. V lost 4 bases and J 1 base, leaving 9 bases between the germline ends. The CDR3 reads CASSLTWSYEQYF. In nucleotides, the CDR3 is TGTGCCAGCAGCCTAACGTGGTCCTACGAGCAGTACTTC. Drawing the rest from reference TRBV5-6 and TRBJ2-7, the complete variable domain is DAGVTQSPTHLIKTRGQQVTLRCSPKSGHDTVSWYQQALGQGPQFIFQYYEEEERQRGNFPDRFSGHQFPNYSSELNVNALLLGDSALYLCASSLTWSYEQYFGPGTRLTVT.

V usage is TRBV13 and J usage is TRBJ1-1; tentatively, D is TRBD1 (6 bases). CDR1 and CDR2 (germline): PRHDT, FYEKMQ (reference sequence). The ends were cut back, 1 base at V and 5 bases at J, with 14 bases in the middle. The CDR3 has 15 amino acids. This CDR3 is CASSLAQGYGTEAFF. CDR3 sequence (DNA): TGTGCCAGCAGCTTAGCTCAGGGGTATGGGACTGAAGCTTTCTTT.

In this sample, this clone turned up a few times. The CDR3 sequence is CSAGGTEAFF. The CDR3 nucleotides are TGCAGCGCAGGGGGGACTGAAGCTTTCTTT. The V gene is TRBV29-1, the J gene TRBJ1-1; 7 bases align to TRBD1. The CDR3 contains 10 residues. The germline V gene encodes CDR1 SQVTM and CDR2 ANQGSEA. Unmatched junction bases numbered 1, after V lost 7 bases and J lost 5 bases.

The chain employs TRBV2 and TRBJ1-5; tentative D call: TRBD1 (6 bases). This CDR3 has 14 residues. V was cut by 6 bases and J by 4 bases, with 13 bases left in between. The V gene's germline CDR1 is SNHLY and CDR2 FYNNEI. CDR3 sequence reads: CASRGARQNQPQHF. DNA for the CDR3: TGTGCCAGCAGGGGGGCGAGACAGAATCAGCCCCAGCATTTT.

The V call is TRBV7-9, the J call TRBJ1-4, with D maybe TRBD1 (6 bases). Trimming shortened V by 0 bases and J by 2 bases, and 7 bases separated the two germline ends. Germline CDR1 SEHNR, CDR2 FQNEAQ (reference sequence). The length of the CDR3 is 15 residues. CDR3 in amino acids: CASSLAQGTNEKLFF. The DNA of the CDR3 is TGTGCCAGCAGCTTAGCACAGGGCACTAATGAAAAACTGTTTTTT.

This clone was observed at least ten times. The chain carries TRBV19 and TRBJ1-5, with no clear D. The CDR3 covers 16 residues. Germline V lookup: CDR1 LNHDA, CDR2 SQIVND (reference sequence). Trimming removed 3 bases at V and 4 bases at J, with 16 bases between. The CDR3 DNA reads as TGTGCCAGTAGTATCCTTAGGATGACTGAGAATCAGCCCCAGCATTTT. This sequence encodes CASSILRMTENQPQHF.

This clone was detected ten times or more. The V and J genes are TRBV19 and TRBJ2-1; 11 nucleotides line up with TRBD2. After removal of 3 bases from V and 6 bases from J, the junction contained 4 bases not matched to a gene. The CDR3 loop spans 15 amino acids. The V gene's germline CDR1 is LNHDA and CDR2 SQIVND (reference sequence). CDR3: CASSMGLAVINEQFF. The CDR3 coding sequence is TGTGCCAGTAGTATGGGACTAGCGGTGATCAATGAGCAGTTCTTC.